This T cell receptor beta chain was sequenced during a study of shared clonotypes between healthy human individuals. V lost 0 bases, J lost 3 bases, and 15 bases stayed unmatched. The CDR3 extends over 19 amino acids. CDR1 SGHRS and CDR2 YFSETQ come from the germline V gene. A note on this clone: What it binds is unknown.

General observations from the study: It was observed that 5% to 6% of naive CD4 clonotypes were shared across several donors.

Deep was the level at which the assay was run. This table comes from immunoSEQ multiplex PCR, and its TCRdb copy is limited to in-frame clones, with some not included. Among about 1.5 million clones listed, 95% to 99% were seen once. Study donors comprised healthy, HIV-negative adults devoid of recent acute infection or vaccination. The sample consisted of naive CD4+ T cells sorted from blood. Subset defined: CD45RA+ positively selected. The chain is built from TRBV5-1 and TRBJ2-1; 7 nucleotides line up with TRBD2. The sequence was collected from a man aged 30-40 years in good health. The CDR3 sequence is CASSLGGGAGSPYYNEQFF. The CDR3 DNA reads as TGCGCCAGCAGCTTGGGGGGAGGGGCGGGCAGCCCCTACTACAATGAGCAGTTCTTC.